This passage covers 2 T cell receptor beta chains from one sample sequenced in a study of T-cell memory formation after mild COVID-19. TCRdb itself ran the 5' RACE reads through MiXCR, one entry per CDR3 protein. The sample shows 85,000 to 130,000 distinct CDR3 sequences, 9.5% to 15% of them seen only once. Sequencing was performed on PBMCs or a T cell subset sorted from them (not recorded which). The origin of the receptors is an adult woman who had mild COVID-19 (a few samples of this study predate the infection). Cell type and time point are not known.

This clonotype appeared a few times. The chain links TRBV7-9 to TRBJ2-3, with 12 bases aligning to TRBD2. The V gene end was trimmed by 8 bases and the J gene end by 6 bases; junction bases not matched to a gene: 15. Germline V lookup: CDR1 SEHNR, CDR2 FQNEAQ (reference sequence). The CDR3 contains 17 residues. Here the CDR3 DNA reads TGTGCCAGCTGCACTAGCGGGAGGTTGAGTGTGGTGGATACGCAGTATTTT. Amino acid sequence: CASCTSGRLSVVDTQYF.

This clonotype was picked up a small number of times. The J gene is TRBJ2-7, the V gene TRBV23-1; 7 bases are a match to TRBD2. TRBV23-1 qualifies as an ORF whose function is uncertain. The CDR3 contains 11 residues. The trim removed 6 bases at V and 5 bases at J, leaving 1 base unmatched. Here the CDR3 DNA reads TGCGCCAGCAGGGCGGGGGACGAGCAGTACTTC. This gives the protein CASRAGDEQYF.